This is a list of T cell receptor beta chains from one sample in a study of technical replicates of blood from a few donors. Method: immunoSEQ multiplex PCR; TCRdb's copy keeps in-frame clones and lacks some. The sample shows some 80,000 clones, about 97% of them seen only once. The sample was T cells isolated from PBMCs. The origin of the receptors is a human donor in good health. Each CDR3 is given with its conserved first and last residue. The D gene is left open where the match is weak. Rows give clone size only sometimes, using once, few, many, or a class for an expanded clone.

J gene: TRBJ2-1
V gene: TRBV30
clone size: .
D gene: .
CDR3 DNA: TGTGCCTGGCATACAGGCCAGAGCTCCTACAATGAGCAGTTCTTC
CDR3 protein: CAWHTGQSSYNEQFF

J gene: TRBJ1-1
V gene: TRBV19
clone size: .
D gene: .
CDR3 DNA: TGTGCCAGTAGTATAACAGGACTGAACACTGAAGCTTTCTTT
CDR3 protein: CASSITGLNTEAFF

J gene: TRBJ2-7
V gene: TRBV27
clone size: .
D gene: .
CDR3 DNA: TGTGCCAGCAGTTTTTCCCCTGTCAGTCGCTACGAGCAGTACTTC
CDR3 protein: CASSFSPVSRYEQYF

J gene: TRBJ1-5
V gene: TRBV27
clone size: .
D gene: TRBD1
CDR3 DNA: TGTGCCAGCAGTTTGTCCGGGACAGGTAATCAGCCCCAGCATTTT
CDR3 protein: CASSLSGTGNQPQHF

J gene: TRBJ2-3
V gene: TRBV4-1
clone size: .
D gene: .
CDR3 DNA: TGCGCCAGCAGCCAAGAGGCCCGCCGAGATACGCAGTATTTT
CDR3 protein: CASSQEARRDTQYF

J gene: TRBJ2-1
V gene: TRBV27
clone size: .
D gene: TRBD1
CDR3 DNA: TGTGCCATCGCGCCGGGACAGGGAACAACTGAGCAGTTCTTC
CDR3 protein: CAIAPGQGTTEQFF

J gene: TRBJ1-2
V gene: TRBV10-3
clone size: .
D gene: .
CDR3 DNA: TGTGCCATCAGTGTTGGACAGCTCTATGGCTACACCTTC
CDR3 protein: CAISVGQLYGYTF

J gene: TRBJ1-5
V gene: TRBV7-2
clone size: .
D gene: .
CDR3 DNA: TGTGCCAGCAGTTACAGGAATCAGCCCCAGCATTTT
CDR3 protein: CASSYRNQPQHF

J gene: TRBJ2-7
V gene: TRBV9
clone size: .
D gene: TRBD2
CDR3 DNA: TGTGCCAGCAGCGTAGCGGGTCGGGAGGACAACGAGCAGTACTTC
CDR3 protein: CASSVAGREDNEQYF

J gene: TRBJ2-1
V gene: TRBV11-2
clone size: .
D gene: TRBD2
CDR3 DNA: TGTGCCAGCAGAGATTATACTAGCGGGAGGGCCCATGAGCAGTTCTTC
CDR3 protein: CASRDYTSGRAHEQFF

J gene: TRBJ2-3
V gene: TRBV28
clone size: .
D gene: .
CDR3 DNA: TGTGCCAGCAAGGAGACTTCGGGCACAGATACGCAGTATTTT
CDR3 protein: CASKETSGTDTQYF

J gene: TRBJ2-7
V gene: TRBV9
clone size: .
D gene: .
CDR3 DNA: TGTGCCAGCAGCGTGGCAACAGGGTTCTACGAGCAGTACTTC
CDR3 protein: CASSVATGFYEQYF

J gene: TRBJ1-1
V gene: TRBV30
clone size: .
D gene: .
CDR3 DNA: TGTGCCTGGAGTGGAAGCGGCTGGGAGAACACTGAAGCTTTCTTT
CDR3 protein: CAWSGSGWENTEAFF

J gene: TRBJ1-1
V gene: TRBV18
clone size: .
D gene: .
CDR3 DNA: TGTGCCAGCTCCCAACGGGACACTGAAGCTTTCTTT
CDR3 protein: CASSQRDTEAFF

J gene: TRBJ1-2
V gene: TRBV30
clone size: .
D gene: .
CDR3 DNA: TGTGCCTGGAGTGCGTTGGGGGGTGGCTACACCTTC
CDR3 protein: CAWSALGGGYTF

J gene: TRBJ2-5
V gene: TRBV11-3
clone size: .
D gene: TRBD2
CDR3 DNA: TGTGCCAGCAGCCCCGGGACTAGCGGGTCGCAGACCCAGTACTTC
CDR3 protein: CASSPGTSGSQTQYF

J gene: TRBJ1-1
V gene: TRBV6-6
clone size: once
D gene: TRBD1
CDR3 DNA: TGTGCCAGCAGTTTTCCGGGACAGGGGAGTATCACTGAAGCTTTCTTT
CDR3 protein: CASSFPGQGSITEAFF

J gene: TRBJ2-5
V gene: TRBV13
clone size: .
D gene: TRBD1
CDR3 DNA: TGTGCCAGCAGCCAATCGGGACAGCTTAAAGAGACCCAGTACTTC
CDR3 protein: CASSQSGQLKETQYF

J gene: TRBJ1-1
V gene: TRBV4-3
clone size: .
D gene: TRBD1
CDR3 DNA: TGCGCCAGCAGCCAAGTTGGACAGGGGGCTTTCTTT
CDR3 protein: CASSQVGQGAFF

J gene: TRBJ1-1
V gene: TRBV19
clone size: .
D gene: TRBD1
CDR3 DNA: TGTGCCAGTAGGGGGACAGGGGGACTATCCACTGAAGCTTTCTTT
CDR3 protein: CASRGTGGLSTEAFF

J gene: TRBJ1-1
V gene: TRBV15
clone size: .
D gene: .
CDR3 DNA: TGTGCCACCAGCCGAAACAGGGCACCGAACACTGAAGCTTTCTTT
CDR3 protein: CATSRNRAPNTEAFF

J gene: TRBJ2-5
V gene: TRBV20-1
clone size: .
D gene: .
CDR3 DNA: TGCAGTGCCACCCGGGAGACCCAGTACTTC
CDR3 protein: CSATRETQYF

J gene: TRBJ2-4
V gene: TRBV2
clone size: .
D gene: .
CDR3 DNA: TGTGCCAGCAGTGATGGCGGGACCGCACTAGCCAAAAACATTCAGTACTTC
CDR3 protein: CASSDGGTALAKNIQYF

J gene: TRBJ1-3
V gene: TRBV4-1
clone size: .
D gene: TRBD1
CDR3 DNA: TGCGCCAGCAGCCGAGACAGGGTCGGAAACACCATATATTTT
CDR3 protein: CASSRDRVGNTIYF

J gene: TRBJ1-2
V gene: TRBV19
clone size: .
D gene: .
CDR3 DNA: TGTGCCAGTAGTCCAAGATCAGGGCTTGGCTACACCTTC
CDR3 protein: CASSPRSGLGYTF

J gene: TRBJ2-1
V gene: TRBV9
clone size: .
D gene: .
CDR3 DNA: TGTGCCAGCAGCCTCCCCCCGGAGACGAGCTACAATGAGCAGTTCTTC
CDR3 protein: CASSLPPETSYNEQFF

J gene: TRBJ1-5
V gene: TRBV6-5
clone size: .
D gene: .
CDR3 DNA: TGTGCCAGCAGACAGGGCAATCAGCCCCAGCATTTT
CDR3 protein: CASRQGNQPQHF

J gene: TRBJ2-5
V gene: TRBV27
clone size: .
D gene: TRBD1
CDR3 DNA: TGTGCCAGCAGTTCCCTGACAGGGAGTACAGAGACCCAGTACTTC
CDR3 protein: CASSSLTGSTETQYF

J gene: TRBJ2-1
V gene: TRBV9
clone size: .
D gene: TRBD2
CDR3 DNA: TGTGCCAGCAGCGTAGTAGCGGGAGGGTCCCTTGTCTACAATGAGCAGTTCTTC
CDR3 protein: CASSVVAGGSLVYNEQFF

J gene: TRBJ2-2
V gene: TRBV4-3
clone size: .
D gene: .
CDR3 DNA: TGCGCCAGCAGCCAAGAGACCGGGACAAAGAACACCGGGGAGCTGTTTTTT
CDR3 protein: CASSQETGTKNTGELFF

J gene: TRBJ2-5
V gene: TRBV28
clone size: .
D gene: TRBD2
CDR3 DNA: TGTGCCAGCAGTTTATTGGGACTAGCGGAAGAGACCCAGTACTTC
CDR3 protein: CASSLLGLAEETQYF

J gene: TRBJ2-7
V gene: TRBV2
clone size: .
D gene: TRBD1
CDR3 DNA: TGTGCCAGCAGTGACCAGGGACAGAGCTCCTACGAGCAGTACTTC
CDR3 protein: CASSDQGQSSYEQYF

J gene: TRBJ2-7
V gene: TRBV5-6
clone size: .
D gene: .
CDR3 DNA: TGTGCCAGCAGCTTAAGGGGGGGTAATGGCGAGCAGTACTTC
CDR3 protein: CASSLRGGNGEQYF